This entry lists 30 T cell receptor beta chains sequenced from one sample in a study of T cell responses to AZD1222 COVID-19 vaccine. This table comes from immunoSEQ multiplex PCR, and its TCRdb copy is limited to in-frame clones, with some not included. The sample contains 100,000 to 150,000 clones, almost 95% of which appear only once. This specimen was peripheral blood, taken on day 0 of AZD1222 vaccination. The receptors here all came from an adult in good health.

The chain joins TRBV19 to TRBJ1-5; a possible D gene is TRBD1 (5 bases). The V gene's germline CDR1 is LNHDA and CDR2 SQIVND (reference sequence). The V gene lost 0 bases and the J gene lost 7 bases, with 13 bases spanning the gap. This CDR3 spans 15 amino acids. For the CDR3, the DNA is TGTGCCAGTAGTATAGATGCAGGGAATTTCCAGCCCCAGCATTTT. Translating gives CASSIDAGNFQPQHF.

This sequence joins TRBV28 and TRBJ2-1; TRBD2 matches 9 bases. Germline CDR1 MDHEN, CDR2 SYDVKM. J was trimmed by 2 bases and V by 2 bases; bases with no gene match: 1. CDR3 length: 15 amino acids. The CDR3 reads CASSLSGGTYNEQFF. The CDR3 DNA reads TGTGCCAGCAGTTTAAGCGGGGGGACCTACAATGAGCAGTTCTTC.

The chain is built from TRBV11-3 and TRBJ2-3; the match to TRBD2 covers 7 bases. The V gene's germline CDR1 is SGHNT and CDR2 YENEEA. The J segment lost 1 base and the V segment lost 1 base, leaving 11 bases of the junction unmatched. This CDR3 is built from 18 residues. The CDR3 DNA follows: TGTGCCAGCAGCTTAGGGGTAACCGGGACTATCGGCACAGATACGCAGTATTTT. Protein sequence: CASSLGVTGTIGTDTQYF.

The chain has TRBV4-3 and TRBJ2-6, with 8 bases identical to TRBD1. Germline-derived CDR1 and CDR2 are LGHNA and YSLEER. The CDR3 covers 17 residues. Unmatched junction bases numbered 4, after V lost 1 base and J lost 2 bases. Here the CDR3 reads CASSQVGDRTGANVLTF. The CDR3 coding sequence is TGCGCCAGCAGCCAAGTCGGGGACAGGACTGGGGCCAACGTCCTGACTTTC.

The rearrangement links TRBV28 to TRBJ2-7; 7 nucleotides match TRBD1. J lost 0 bases, V lost 6 bases, and 5 bases had no gene match. Germline lookup yields CDR1 MDHEN and CDR2 SYDVKM. CDR3 length: 14 residues. In DNA, the CDR3 is TGTGCCAGCAGCTACAGACAGGGCTCCTACGAGCAGTACTTC. It codes for CASSYRQGSYEQYF.

V gene TRBV10-3 combines with J gene TRBJ2-1; D remains unclear. The V gene lost 4 bases and the J gene lost 5 bases, with 12 bases spanning the gap. This CDR3 spans 14 amino acids. Germline V gene data show CDR1 as ENHRY and CDR2 as SYGVKD. The CDR3 loop is CAISGGRSDNEQFF. The CDR3 DNA is TGTGCCATCAGTGGCGGACGGTCGGACAATGAGCAGTTCTTC.

This clone was seen a single time. The rearrangement links TRBV3-1 (or the pseudogene TRBV3-2) to TRBJ1-2; TRBD1 is a possible D gene (5 bases). Germline-derived CDR1 and CDR2 are LGHDT and YNNKEL (reference sequence). CDR3 size: 13 residues. The ends were cut back, 3 bases at V and 6 bases at J, with 11 bases in the middle. The CDR3 coding sequence is TGTGCCAGCAGCCAGTCTCAGGGTAATGGCTACACCTTC. It is translated as CASSQSQGNGYTF.

The table lists this clone with a count of one. The chain carries TRBV7-9 and TRBJ1-1, with D hard to call. V gave up 5 bases and J gave up 5 bases, with 12 bases separating them. The CDR3 contains 13 residues. Germline lookup yields CDR1 SEHNR and CDR2 FQNEAQ (reference sequence). This CDR3 reads CASSNQPGTEAFF. The CDR3 DNA reads as TGTGCCAGCAGCAACCAACCGGGAACTGAAGCTTTCTTT.

In regard to this clone: The germline gene is not matched at one end of the junction; a read error may be the cause. This sequence joins TRBV7-7 and TRBJ2-7; TRBD1 agrees at 7 bases. In germline, CDR1 is SSHAT, CDR2 FNYEAQ (reference sequence). This CDR3 comprises 15 residues. The CDR3 loop reads CASSSHTGTAYEQYF. The CDR3 nucleotides are TGTGCTAGCAGCTCACACACCGGGACAGCCTACGAGCAGTACTTC.

This clone was counted a single time. The rearrangement joins TRBV2 to TRBJ1-5; tentatively, D is TRBD1 (6 bases). The V and J ends lost 8 bases and 3 bases respectively, with 8 bases between them. CDR3 length: 12 amino acids. In germline, CDR1 is SNHLY, CDR2 FYNNEI. The CDR3 coding sequence is TGTGCCAGCGAGGGGGACAATCAGCCCCAGCATTTT. Translating it yields CASEGDNQPQHF.

The rearrangement joins TRBV5-1 to TRBJ1-1; D gene ambiguous. The V end was cut by 0 bases, the J end by 0 bases, with 6 bases between. Looked up from germline, CDR1 is SGHRS and CDR2 is YFSETQ. This CDR3 region has 14 residues. The CDR3 DNA follows: TGCGCCAGCAGCTTGGCGGCGGTGAACACTGAAGCTTTCTTT. Its translation: CASSLAAVNTEAFF.

The rearrangement uses TRBV12-3 or TRBV12-4 and TRBJ1-5, with D maybe TRBD1 (5 bases). V shed 3 bases and J shed 4 bases, with 7 bases lying between them. The CDR3 contains 13 residues. CDR3 protein: CASSFRVNQPQHF. The CDR3 nucleotides are TGTGCCAGCAGTTTCAGGGTAAATCAGCCCCAGCATTTT.

The J gene is TRBJ2-5, the V gene TRBV2, with 7 bases aligning to TRBD2. Germline V gives CDR1 SNHLY, CDR2 FYNNEI. Losses at the gene ends were 4 bases for V and 5 bases for J; bases not matched to a gene: 7. The CDR3 is made up of 14 amino acids. The CDR3 reads CASSVAGGRETQYF. The DNA of the CDR3 is TGTGCCAGCAGTGTTGCCGGGGGGAGGGAGACCCAGTACTTC.

The V and J genes are TRBV7-9 and TRBJ1-1, with 8 bases fitting TRBD1. The CDR3 totals 15 residues. Trimming took 0 bases from V and 5 from J; bases not matched to a gene: 5. Germline V gene lookup returns CDR1 SEHNR and CDR2 FQNEAQ (reference sequence). The CDR3 sequence: CASSLAQGAETEAFF. CDR3 DNA: TGTGCCAGCAGCTTAGCTCAGGGGGCCGAGACTGAAGCTTTCTTT.

The rearrangement joins TRBV6-1 to TRBJ2-1; D is undetermined. This CDR3 is built from 15 residues. Germline CDR1 and CDR2: MNHNS and SASEGT. V shed 1 base and J shed 6 bases, with 13 bases lying between them. As DNA, the CDR3 is TGTGCCAGCAGTGAAGGCCGCTGGGTTGCCAATGAGCAGTTCTTC. Amino acids: CASSEGRWVANEQFF.

This clone was seen more than once but under ten times. The V call is TRBV10-3, the J call TRBJ1-2; unclear D gene. Trimming removed 0 bases at V and 4 bases at J, with 9 bases between. There are 14 residues in the CDR3. Germline V gene sequence: CDR1 ENHRY, CDR2 SYGVKD. The CDR3 spells CAISESAGPYGYTF. Written as DNA, the CDR3 is TGTGCCATCAGTGAGTCGGCAGGCCCCTATGGCTACACCTTC.

The V call is TRBV18, the J call TRBJ1-2, with 7 nucleotides matching TRBD1. Germline V lookup: CDR1 KGHSH, CDR2 LQKENI. The CDR3 runs 16 residues. J gave up 3 bases and V 3 bases, and 10 bases lay outside the gene matches. The CDR3 coding sequence is TGTGCCAGCTCACCCTCTACCAGGGGGACAGACTATGGCTACACCTTC. Translating gives CASSPSTRGTDYGYTF.

The rearrangement uses TRBV4-1 and TRBJ1-2, with 7 bases lining up with TRBD1. V lost 1 base and J lost 6; bases outside the gene matches: 8. CDR3 length equals 15 residues. Germline-derived CDR1 and CDR2 are MGHRA and YSYEKL. The CDR3 reads CASSQAQGSRNGYTF. The CDR3 nucleotides read TGCGCCAGCAGCCAAGCACAGGGGAGCCGGAATGGCTACACCTTC.

The chain links TRBV30 to TRBJ1-2, with D unresolved. V was trimmed by 0 bases and J by 0 bases, leaving 14 bases between them. This CDR3 has 16 amino acids. The germline V gene encodes CDR1 GTSNPN and CDR2 SVGIG (reference sequence). Here the CDR3 reads CAWSVLRIQSNYGYTF. CDR3 DNA: TGTGCCTGGAGTGTACTTCGAATACAGTCTAACTATGGCTACACCTTC.

The chain is built from TRBV5-1 and TRBJ2-1; 8 bases fit TRBD1. Germline V gene data show CDR1 as SGHRS and CDR2 as YFSETQ. The V and J ends lost 7 bases and 5 bases, in that order; junction bases with no gene match: 11. CDR3 length: 15 residues. CDR3 bases: TGCGCCAGCTCGATTGGGCAGGGGGCGCACAATGAGCAGTTCTTC. Translated: CASSIGQGAHNEQFF.

In DNA, the CDR3 is TGTGCCAGCAGTGGTCCAGGGAGGGATCAGCCCCAGCATTTT. Translating gives CASSGPGRDQPQHF. The chain uses TRBV2 and TRBJ1-5, with D maybe TRBD1 (5 bases). From germline, CDR1 is SNHLY and CDR2 FYNNEI. CDR3 length equals 14 residues. V was trimmed by 4 bases and J by 5 bases, leaving 12 bases between them.

The chain combines TRBV30 with TRBJ2-1; D gene ambiguous. The CDR3 length is 13 residues. Germline loops: CDR1 GTSNPN, CDR2 SVGIG (reference sequence). V was shortened by 0 bases and J by 9 bases, with 12 bases between the two germline ends. The CDR3 reads CAWSVTWPGEQFF. In nucleotides, the CDR3 is TGTGCCTGGAGTGTGACGTGGCCTGGTGAGCAGTTCTTC.

The CDR3 protein is CASSHDTTRGYTF. DNA of the CDR3: TGTGCCAGCAGCCACGACACGACTCGCGGCTACACCTTC. This rearrangement joins TRBV6-6 to TRBJ1-2; D is undetermined. This CDR3 region has 13 residues. V was trimmed by 6 bases and J by 8 bases, leaving 16 bases between them. The V gene's germline CDR1 is MNHNY and CDR2 SVGAGI (reference sequence).

CDR3 sequence reads: CASSYRGGEQYF. DNA for the CDR3: TGTGCCAGCAGTTATAGGGGGGGCGAGCAGTACTTC. The chain couples TRBV6-5 to TRBJ2-7; weak D call: TRBD2 (7 bases). Trimming pared 3 bases from V and 6 bases from J, leaving 9 bases between. Germline V gives CDR1 MNHEY, CDR2 SVGAGI. The CDR3 is 12 amino acids.

This chain uses TRBV4-3 with TRBJ2-1; unclear D gene. The CDR3 runs 15 residues. Per the germline V gene, CDR1 is LGHNA and CDR2 is YSLEER. V was trimmed by 3 bases and J by 9 bases, leaving 18 bases between them. CDR3 sequence (DNA): TGCGCCAGCAGCCAGTCCCGTAGTGCTATTTCTGAGCAGTTCTTC. The encoded protein is CASSQSRSAISEQFF.

V usage is TRBV19 and J usage is TRBJ2-3; 13 bases fit TRBD2. Germline V gives CDR1 LNHDA, CDR2 SQIVND (reference sequence). Trimming at V came to 7 bases and at J to 4 bases, leaving 11 bases not matched to a gene. This CDR3 contains 17 residues. The CDR3 protein is CASTRTSGRVGSDTQYF. The CDR3 nucleotides are TGTGCCAGTACTCGGACTAGCGGGAGAGTTGGCTCAGATACGCAGTATTTT.

The V and J genes are TRBV5-1 and TRBJ2-5; TRBD2 matches 11 bases. CDR1 and CDR2 (germline): SGHRS, YFSETQ. The length of the CDR3 is 17 residues. The V segment lost 4 bases and the J segment 0 bases; nucleotides outside the gene matches: 8. The CDR3 sequence: CASSQPRLAGNQETQYF. The CDR3 region has the DNA TGCGCCAGCAGCCAACCAAGACTAGCGGGAAACCAAGAGACCCAGTACTTC. The full variable domain, in which reference TRBV5-1 and TRBJ2-5 provide the parts outside the CDR3, is KAGVTQTPRYLIKTRGQQVTLSCSPISGHRSVSWYQQTPGQGLQFLFEYFSETQRNKGNFPGRFSGRQFSNSRSEMNVSTLELGDSALYLCASSQPRLAGNQETQYFGPGTRLLVL.

This clone was recorded once. CDR3 sequence reads: CASSLSRGGAPGELFF. The CDR3 nucleotides read TGTGCCAGCAGCTTGTCACGAGGGGGGGCCCCCGGGGAGCTGTTTTTT. The chain links TRBV5-4 to TRBJ2-2; D might be TRBD2 (7 bases). The CDR3 has 16 amino acids. Germline lookup yields CDR1 SGHNT and CDR2 YYREEE (reference sequence). Trimming took 1 base from V and 6 from J, leaving 16 bases between them.

The chain combines TRBV5-1 with TRBJ2-3; 8 positions agree with TRBD2. V lost 8 bases, J lost 2 bases, and 7 bases stayed unmatched. Per germline, CDR1 SGHRS and CDR2 YFSETQ. The CDR3 runs 14 residues. This chain's CDR3 is CASSGKAATDTQYF. CDR3 nucleotides: TGCGCCAGTAGCGGGAAGGCTGCCACAGATACGCAGTATTTT.

V gene TRBV19 combines with J gene TRBJ1-6, with D uncertain. Germline V gene sequence: CDR1 LNHDA, CDR2 SQIVND (reference sequence). Trimming pared 6 bases from V and 9 bases from J, leaving 15 bases between. The CDR3 covers 14 residues. The CDR3 loop reads CASRQSLGISPLHF. The CDR3 nucleotides read TGTGCCAGTAGACAGTCCCTGGGGATTTCACCCCTCCACTTT.